These 21 T cell receptor beta chains originate from one sample sequenced in a study of T cell responses to AZD1222 COVID-19 vaccine. Clones were sequenced by immunoSEQ multiplex PCR, and TCRdb holds only the in-frame ones, with some missing. Of 95,000 to 150,000 clones in the sample, 88% were seen once. Specimen: peripheral blood, collected on day 0 of AZD1222 vaccination. These receptors originate from an adult in good health.

The V call is TRBV5-1, the J call TRBJ1-6, with 8 bases identical to TRBD1. The CDR3 is made up of 15 amino acids. Germline V gene data show CDR1 as SGHRS and CDR2 as YFSETQ. V lost 0 bases to trimming and J lost 10 bases; unmatched junction nucleotides: 6. The CDR3, as DNA: TGCGCCAGCAGCTTGGAGTTCAGGGACAGGTCACCCCTCCACTTT. Protein product: CASSLEFRDRSPLHF. Combining the CDR3 with reference TRBV5-1 and TRBJ1-6 gives the whole variable domain KAGVTQTPRYLIKTRGQQVTLSCSPISGHRSVSWYQQTPGQGLQFLFEYFSETQRNKGNFPGRFSGRQFSNSRSEMNVSTLELGDSALYLCASSLEFRDRSPLHFGNGTRLTVT.

J is TRBJ1-2 and V is TRBV18, with D unresolved. This CDR3 has 12 amino acids. The V and J ends lost 3 bases and 8 bases respectively, with 10 bases between them. CDR1 KGHSH and CDR2 LQKENI come from the germline V gene. The CDR3 sequence: CASSPTAGGYTF. The CDR3 nucleotides read TGTGCCAGCTCACCGACGGCGGGGGGCTACACCTTC.

The chain combines TRBV7-2 with TRBJ1-1, with TRBD1 identical over 8 bases. J lost 9 bases, V lost 3 bases, and 6 bases had no gene match. CDR1 and CDR2 (germline): SGHTA, FQGNSA. This CDR3 comprises 13 residues. The CDR3 sequence is CASSFGQGVQAFF. The CDR3 nucleotides read TGTGCCAGCAGCTTCGGACAGGGAGTCCAAGCTTTCTTT.

V gene TRBV20-1 combines with J gene TRBJ1-3; D remains ambiguous. Trimming shortened V by 8 bases and J by 6 bases, and 2 bases separated the two germline ends. The germline V gene has CDR1 DFQATT and CDR2 SNEGSKA (reference sequence). The CDR3 has 8 residues. DNA of the CDR3: TGCAGTCCAAACACCATATATTTT. Protein sequence: CSPNTIYF.

J is TRBJ2-2 and V is TRBV11-3, with D tentatively TRBD2 (6 bases). Germline assignment: CDR1 SGHNT and CDR2 YENEEA. V lost 3 bases and J 2 bases, leaving 10 bases between the germline ends. The CDR3 is 15 amino acids. In DNA form, the CDR3 reads TGTGCCAGCAGCTTCCACGGGGGTAACACCGGGGAGCTGTTTTTT. It encodes CASSFHGGNTGELFF. The full variable domain, rest sourced from reference TRBV11-3 and TRBJ2-2, is EAGVVQSPRYKIIEKKQPVAFWCNPISGHNTLYWYLQNLGQGPELLIRYENEEAVDDSQLPKDRFSAERLKGVDSTLKIQPAELGDSAVYLCASSFHGGNTGELFFGEGSRLTVL.

J is TRBJ2-5 and V is TRBV7-7; 8 nucleotides agree with TRBD2. Germline V gene lookup returns CDR1 SSHAT and CDR2 FNYEAQ (reference sequence). This CDR3 contains 15 residues. J gave up 2 bases and V 0 bases, and 2 bases lay outside the gene matches. CDR3 protein: CASSLAPGGQETQYF. CDR3 nucleotide sequence: TGTGCCAGCAGCTTAGCGCCGGGGGGGCAAGAGACCCAGTACTTC.

This clone has only a few counts. The chain couples TRBV18 to TRBJ2-5, with D possibly matching TRBD1 (5 bases). V dropped 5 bases and J dropped 2 bases, with 12 bases sitting between them. The CDR3 consists of 14 residues. CDR1 and CDR2 (germline): KGHSH, LQKENI. Here the CDR3 DNA reads TGTGCCAGCTCAATCGACAGATTACAAGAGACCCAGTACTTC. As protein: CASSIDRLQETQYF. Based on the CDR3 plus reference TRBV18 and TRBJ2-5, the full variable domain is NAGVMQNPRHLVRRRGQEARLRCSPMKGHSHVYWYRQLPEEGLKFMVYLQKENIIDESGMPKERFSAEFPKEGPSILRIQQVVRGDSAAYFCASSIDRLQETQYFGPGTRLLVL.

V gene TRBV6-2 or TRBV6-3 combines with J gene TRBJ1-1, with a possible D match to TRBD1 (5 bases). Germline values: CDR1 MNHEY, CDR2 SVGEGT. This CDR3 is 12 amino acids long. The V gene lost 5 bases and the J gene lost 4 bases, with 8 bases spanning the gap. The CDR3 nucleotides read TGTGCCAGCAGTGCAGGGCTCACTGAAGCTTTCTTT. It translates to CASSAGLTEAFF.

The gene calls are TRBV7-2 and TRBJ2-1; TRBD1 matches at 10 bases. The CDR3 runs to 16 residues. Germline CDR1 reads SGHTA; CDR2 reads FQGNSA. The J segment lost 8 bases and the V segment lost 1 base, leaving 8 bases of the junction unmatched. The CDR3 here is CASSLGTGGATDEQFF. As DNA, the CDR3 is TGTGCCAGCAGCTTAGGGACAGGGGGGGCTACTGATGAGCAGTTCTTC.

This sequence joins TRBV19 and TRBJ1-2; TRBD1 matches at 7 bases. CDR1 LNHDA and CDR2 SQIVND come from the germline V gene (reference sequence). The CDR3 totals 17 residues. V lost 4 bases and J lost 3; bases outside the gene matches: 14. CDR3: CASSTFIIAQGDYGYTF. For the CDR3, the DNA is TGTGCCAGTAGTACCTTTATAATTGCCCAGGGGGACTATGGCTACACCTTC.

This clone came up once. The chain carries TRBV5-1 and TRBJ2-7; perhaps TRBD1 as D (6 bases). Trimming stripped 6 bases from V and 2 bases from J, with 15 bases between. Germline V gene data show CDR1 as SGHRS and CDR2 as YFSETQ. CDR3 length equals 14 residues. In DNA form, the CDR3 reads TGCGCCAGCAAACGCTTGACAGGAGCCTACGAGCAGTACTTC. This sequence encodes CASKRLTGAYEQYF.

The chain has TRBV4-3 and TRBJ2-7; D gene ambiguous. Looked up from germline, CDR1 is LGHNA and CDR2 is YSLEER. CDR3 size: 15 residues. V was clipped by 4 bases and J by 5 bases, with 18 bases between them. CDR3 coding DNA: TGCGCCAGCAGCCCCACAGTAGGGCTGGGCCACGAGCAGTACTTC. It translates to CASSPTVGLGHEQYF.

The chain couples TRBV18 to TRBJ1-2, with 10 bases fitting TRBD1. CDR3 length: 15 residues. The V gene's germline CDR1 is KGHSH and CDR2 LQKENI. Trimming cost V 4 bases and J 3 bases; bases outside gene matches: 5. CDR3 nucleotide sequence: TGTGCCAGCTCACTCGGACAGGGGGAGTACTATGGCTACACCTTC. Translated: CASSLGQGEYYGYTF.

The chain joins TRBV3-1 (or the pseudogene TRBV3-2) to TRBJ2-1; no clear D. The CDR3 is 16 amino acids. CDR1 is LGHDT and CDR2 is YNNKEL in the germline V gene (reference sequence). Trimming left V 6 bases short and J 0 bases short, with 15 bases between. CDR3 residues: CASRGLTMSSYNEQFF. The CDR3 region has the DNA TGTGCCAGCAGGGGATTGACGATGAGCTCCTACAATGAGCAGTTCTTC.

This rearrangement joins TRBV7-2 to TRBJ1-1; the D gene is possibly TRBD1 (6 bases). The CDR3 sequence is 15 residues long. Trimming left V 1 base short and J 4 bases short, with 13 bases between. From germline, CDR1 is SGHTA and CDR2 FQGNSA. The CDR3 region is CASSLGRGGFTEAFF. The CDR3 nucleotides are TGTGCCAGCAGCTTAGGAAGAGGGGGATTCACTGAAGCTTTCTTT.

J is TRBJ1-2 and V is TRBV23-1; TRBD1 aligns across 10 bases. TRBV23-1 is filed as an ORF, its function uncertain. V lost 0 bases to trimming and J lost 7 bases; unmatched junction nucleotides: 8. The CDR3 loop spans 16 amino acids. The CDR3 sequence is CASSQSPGQGSSGYTF. CDR3 sequence (DNA): TGCGCCAGCAGTCAATCCCCGGGACAGGGGTCATCTGGCTACACCTTC.

The rearrangement links TRBV28 to TRBJ1-6; TRBD1 might be the D (6 bases). Germline CDR1 is MDHEN and CDR2 is SYDVKM. This CDR3 has 15 residues. Trimming removed 6 bases from V and 10 bases from J, with 19 bases in between. The CDR3 sequence: CASRPRQDDRSPLHF. CDR3 bases: TGTGCCAGCAGACCAAGACAGGATGATCGATCACCCCTCCACTTT.

The V and J genes are TRBV28 and TRBJ2-1; D call uncertain. V was trimmed by 8 bases and J by 6 bases, leaving 11 bases between them. The CDR3 has 12 residues. CDR1 is MDHEN and CDR2 is SYDVKM in the germline V gene. CDR3 amino acids: CASRRTRNEQFF. The CDR3 nucleotides read TGTGCCAGCCGCCGGACGCGCAATGAGCAGTTCTTC.

The CDR3 coding sequence is TGTGCCAGCAGTGAGGGTCGGTATGGGGCTAACTATGGCTACACCTTC. This gives the protein CASSEGRYGANYGYTF. The rearrangement joins TRBV6-1 to TRBJ1-2, with unresolved D. Looked up from germline, CDR1 is MNHNS and CDR2 is SASEGT. The CDR3 is 16 amino acids. V was trimmed by 3 bases and J by 0 bases, leaving 14 bases between them.

V is TRBV19 and J is TRBJ1-3; D remains unclear. Germline assignment: CDR1 LNHDA and CDR2 SQIVND (reference sequence). The CDR3 runs to 13 residues. Deletions cut 7 bases from V and 4 bases from J, with 11 bases between. CDR3 protein: CASMYLGGNTIYF. The CDR3 nucleotides read TGTGCCAGTATGTATCTGGGAGGAAACACCATATATTTT.

This clone was found once. The chain is built from TRBV2 and TRBJ1-2; D remains unclear. The germline V gene encodes CDR1 SNHLY and CDR2 FYNNEI. This CDR3 has 14 amino acids. V lost 2 bases and J lost 7, with 14 bases in between. In DNA, the CDR3 is TGTGCCAGCAGTGAAAGGCGGTTAGATTCTGGCTACACCTTC. Protein: CASSERRLDSGYTF.